This TCR beta chain was sequenced for a study of vaccination effects on CD4 cells after COVID-19. This CDR3 comprises 12 residues. From germline, CDR1 is ENHRY and CDR2 SYGVKD. V dropped 11 bases and J dropped 6 bases, with 14 bases sitting between them. Method: immunoSEQ multiplex PCR; TCRdb's copy keeps in-frame clones and lacks some. The sample lists around 70,000 clones; about 74% were seen once. Scientists isolated CD4+ T cells after an approximately 10-day culture period ended. Negative nucleocapsid antibody tests before and after vaccination confirmed no previous SARS-CoV-2 infection. Replacing half the medium with IL-2 medium was done on days 3 and 7. To note about this clone: As yet, its antigen is unknown.

Study-wide results and limits: By a late point after vaccination, infection- and vaccine-induced clones had shrunk markedly through clonal contraction.

The material sequenced was CD4+ T cells from PBMCs cultured without peptide, taken before COVID-19 vaccination. The clonotype originates from a human donor who received a COVID-19 vaccine. The rearrangement joins TRBV10-3 to TRBJ2-1; D is unclear. CDR3 in amino acids: CAHSPGSNEQFF. The CDR3 DNA reads as TGTGCCCACTCCCCCGGATCCAATGAGCAGTTCTTC.